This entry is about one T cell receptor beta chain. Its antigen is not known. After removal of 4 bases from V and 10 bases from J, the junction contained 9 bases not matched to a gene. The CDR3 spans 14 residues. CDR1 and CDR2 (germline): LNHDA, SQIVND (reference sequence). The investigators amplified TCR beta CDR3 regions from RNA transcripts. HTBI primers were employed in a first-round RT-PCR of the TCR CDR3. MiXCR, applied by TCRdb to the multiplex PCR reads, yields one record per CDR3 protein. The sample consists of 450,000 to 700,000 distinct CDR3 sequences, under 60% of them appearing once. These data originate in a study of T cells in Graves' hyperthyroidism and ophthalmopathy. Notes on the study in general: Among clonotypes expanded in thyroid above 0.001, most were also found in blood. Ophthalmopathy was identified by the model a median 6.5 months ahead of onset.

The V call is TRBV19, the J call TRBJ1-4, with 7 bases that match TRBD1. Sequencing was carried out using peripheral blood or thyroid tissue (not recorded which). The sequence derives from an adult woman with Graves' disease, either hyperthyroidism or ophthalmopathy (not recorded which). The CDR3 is CASSTGTVARKLFF. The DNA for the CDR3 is TGTGCCAGTAGTACGGGGACAGTGGCCCGAAAACTGTTTTTT.